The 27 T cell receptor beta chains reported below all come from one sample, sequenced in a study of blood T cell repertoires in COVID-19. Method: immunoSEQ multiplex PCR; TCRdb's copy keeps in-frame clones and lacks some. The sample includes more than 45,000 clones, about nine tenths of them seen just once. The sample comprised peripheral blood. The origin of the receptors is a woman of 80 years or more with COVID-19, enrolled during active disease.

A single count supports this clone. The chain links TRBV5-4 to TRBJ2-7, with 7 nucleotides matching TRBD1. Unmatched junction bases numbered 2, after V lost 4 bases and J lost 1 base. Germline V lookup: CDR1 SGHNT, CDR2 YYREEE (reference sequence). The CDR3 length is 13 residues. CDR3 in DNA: TGTGCCAGCAGCCGACAGGGTTCCTACGAGCAGTACTTC. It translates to CASSRQGSYEQYF.

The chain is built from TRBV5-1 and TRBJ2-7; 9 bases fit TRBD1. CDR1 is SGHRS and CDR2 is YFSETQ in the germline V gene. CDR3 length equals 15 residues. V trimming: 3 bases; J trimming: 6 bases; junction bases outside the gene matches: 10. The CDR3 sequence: CASSSVRDRVGEQYF. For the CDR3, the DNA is TGCGCCAGCAGCTCCGTCCGGGACAGGGTGGGCGAGCAGTACTTC.

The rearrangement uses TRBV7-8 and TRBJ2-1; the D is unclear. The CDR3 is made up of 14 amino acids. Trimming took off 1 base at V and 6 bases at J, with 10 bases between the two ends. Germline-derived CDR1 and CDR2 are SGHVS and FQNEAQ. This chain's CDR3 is CASSLVQKRNEQFF. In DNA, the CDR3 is TGTGCCAGCAGCTTAGTACAGAAACGCAATGAGCAGTTCTTC.

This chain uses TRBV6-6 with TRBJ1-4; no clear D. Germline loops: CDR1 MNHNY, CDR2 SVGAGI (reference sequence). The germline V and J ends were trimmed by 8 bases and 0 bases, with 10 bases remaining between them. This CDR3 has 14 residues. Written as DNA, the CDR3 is TGTGCCAGCGGTAGACGGGCAACTAATGAAAAACTGTTTTTT. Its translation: CASGRRATNEKLFF.

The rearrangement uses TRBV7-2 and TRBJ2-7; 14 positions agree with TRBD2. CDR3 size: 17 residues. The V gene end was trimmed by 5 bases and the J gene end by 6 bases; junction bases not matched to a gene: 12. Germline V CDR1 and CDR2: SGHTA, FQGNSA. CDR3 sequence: CASSQRGTSGSKGEQYF. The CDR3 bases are TGTGCCAGCAGCCAGCGTGGGACTAGCGGGAGTAAAGGCGAGCAGTACTTC.

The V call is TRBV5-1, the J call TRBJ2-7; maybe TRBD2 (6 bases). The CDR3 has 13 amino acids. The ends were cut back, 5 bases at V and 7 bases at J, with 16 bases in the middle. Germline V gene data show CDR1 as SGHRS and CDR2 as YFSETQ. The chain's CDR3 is CASSGRQGVEQYF. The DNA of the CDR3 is TGCGCCAGCAGTGGGAGGCAAGGGGTTGAGCAGTACTTC.

The CDR3 DNA sequence: TGTGCCAGCAGCTCCCTTTACTCTGGGGCCAACGTCCTGACTTTC. Amino acid sequence: CASSSLYSGANVLTF. This rearrangement joins TRBV11-2 to TRBJ2-6; no clear D. The CDR3 length is 15 residues. Germline values: CDR1 SGHAT, CDR2 FQNNGV. V lost 4 bases to trimming and J lost 0 bases, with 7 bases between them.

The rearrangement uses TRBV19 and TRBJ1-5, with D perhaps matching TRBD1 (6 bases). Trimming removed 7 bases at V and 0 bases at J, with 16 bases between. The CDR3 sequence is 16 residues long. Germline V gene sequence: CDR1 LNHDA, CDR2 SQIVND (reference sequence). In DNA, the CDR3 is TGTGCCAGTAACCTGGGGGGGGGCGTTAGCAATCAGCCCCAGCATTTT. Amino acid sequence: CASNLGGGVSNQPQHF.

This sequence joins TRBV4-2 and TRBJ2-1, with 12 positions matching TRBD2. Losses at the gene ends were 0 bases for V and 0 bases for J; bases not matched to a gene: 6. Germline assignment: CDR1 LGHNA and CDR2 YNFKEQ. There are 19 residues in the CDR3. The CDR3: CASSQDTSGRQRSYNEQFF. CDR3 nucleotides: TGTGCCAGCAGCCAAGACACTAGCGGGAGGCAACGCTCCTACAATGAGCAGTTCTTC.

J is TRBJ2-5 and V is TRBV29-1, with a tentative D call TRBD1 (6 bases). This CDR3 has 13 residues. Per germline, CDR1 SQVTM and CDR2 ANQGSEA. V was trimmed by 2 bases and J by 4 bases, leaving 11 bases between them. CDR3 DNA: TGCAGCGTTGAACCGTTGGGGGCAGAGACCCAGTACTTC. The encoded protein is CSVEPLGAETQYF.

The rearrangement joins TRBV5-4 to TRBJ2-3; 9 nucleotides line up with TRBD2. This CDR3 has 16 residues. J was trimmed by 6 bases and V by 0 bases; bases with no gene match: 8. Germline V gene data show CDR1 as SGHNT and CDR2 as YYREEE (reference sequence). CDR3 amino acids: CASSLAAGGRDDTQYF. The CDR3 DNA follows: TGTGCCAGCAGCTTGGCGGCGGGAGGGCGTGACGATACGCAGTATTTT.

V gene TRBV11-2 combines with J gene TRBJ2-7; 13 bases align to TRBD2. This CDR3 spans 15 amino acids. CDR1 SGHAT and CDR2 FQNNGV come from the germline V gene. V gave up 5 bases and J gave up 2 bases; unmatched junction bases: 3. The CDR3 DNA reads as TGTGCCAGCAGCCAAGGACTAGCGGGAGCCTACGAGCAGTACTTC. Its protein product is CASSQGLAGAYEQYF.

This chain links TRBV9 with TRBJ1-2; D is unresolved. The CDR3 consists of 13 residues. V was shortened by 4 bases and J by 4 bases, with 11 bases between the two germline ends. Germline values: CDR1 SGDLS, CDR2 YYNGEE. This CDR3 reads CASSSGGSYGYTF. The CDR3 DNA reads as TGTGCCAGCAGCTCAGGAGGGAGCTATGGCTACACCTTC.

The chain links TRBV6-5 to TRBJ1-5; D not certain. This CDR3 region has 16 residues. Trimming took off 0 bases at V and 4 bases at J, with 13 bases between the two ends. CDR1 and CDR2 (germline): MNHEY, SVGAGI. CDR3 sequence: CASSYSSGTGNQPQHF. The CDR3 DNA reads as TGTGCCAGCAGTTACTCGAGCGGTACGGGGAATCAGCCCCAGCATTTT.

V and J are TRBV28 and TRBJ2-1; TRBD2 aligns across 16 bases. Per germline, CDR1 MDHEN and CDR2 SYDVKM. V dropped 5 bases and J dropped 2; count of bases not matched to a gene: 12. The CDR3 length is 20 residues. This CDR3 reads CASSTTRGGLAGGPYNEQFF. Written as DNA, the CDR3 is TGTGCCAGCAGTACCACCCGAGGGGGACTAGCGGGAGGGCCCTACAATGAGCAGTTCTTC.

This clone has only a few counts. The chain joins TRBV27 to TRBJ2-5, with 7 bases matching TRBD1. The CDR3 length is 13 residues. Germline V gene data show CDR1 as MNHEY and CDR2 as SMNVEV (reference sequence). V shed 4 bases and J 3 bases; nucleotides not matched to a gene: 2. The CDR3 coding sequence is TGTGCCAGCAGTTATGGGACAGAAGAGACCCAGTACTTC. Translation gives CASSYGTEETQYF.

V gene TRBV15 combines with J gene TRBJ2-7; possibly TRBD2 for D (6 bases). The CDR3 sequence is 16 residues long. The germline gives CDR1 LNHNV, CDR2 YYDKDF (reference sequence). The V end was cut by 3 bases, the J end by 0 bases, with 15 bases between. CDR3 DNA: TGTGCCACCAGCAGGGGCGGGGAGACAAGCTCCTACGAGCAGTACTTC. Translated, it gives CATSRGGETSSYEQYF.

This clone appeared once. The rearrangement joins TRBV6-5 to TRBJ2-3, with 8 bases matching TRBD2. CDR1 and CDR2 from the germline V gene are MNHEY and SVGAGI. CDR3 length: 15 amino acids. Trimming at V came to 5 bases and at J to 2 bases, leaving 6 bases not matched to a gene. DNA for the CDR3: TGTGCCAGCAGTAAGCAGCGGGAGACCACAGATACGCAGTATTTT. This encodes CASSKQRETTDTQYF.

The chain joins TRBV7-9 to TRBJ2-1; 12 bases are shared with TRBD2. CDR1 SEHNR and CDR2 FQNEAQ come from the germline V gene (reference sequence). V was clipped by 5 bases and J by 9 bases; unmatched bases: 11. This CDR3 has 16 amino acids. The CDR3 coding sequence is TGTGCCAGCAGCCCGAGGACTAGCGGGGTACGCCTTGAGCAGTTCTTC. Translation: CASSPRTSGVRLEQFF. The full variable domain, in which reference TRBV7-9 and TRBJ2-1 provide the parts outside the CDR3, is DTGVSQNPRHKITKRGQNVTFRCDPISEHNRLYWYRQTLGQGPEFLTYFQNEAQLEKSRLLSDRFSAERPKGSFSTLEIQRTEQGDSAMYLCASSPRTSGVRLEQFFGPGTRLTVL.

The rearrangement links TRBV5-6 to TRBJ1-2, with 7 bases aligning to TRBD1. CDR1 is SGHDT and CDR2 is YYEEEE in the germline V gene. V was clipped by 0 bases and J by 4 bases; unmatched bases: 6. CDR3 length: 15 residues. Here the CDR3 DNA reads TGTGCCAGCAGCTTGGAGGCAGGGGGGCGCTATGGCTACACCTTC. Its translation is CASSLEAGGRYGYTF.

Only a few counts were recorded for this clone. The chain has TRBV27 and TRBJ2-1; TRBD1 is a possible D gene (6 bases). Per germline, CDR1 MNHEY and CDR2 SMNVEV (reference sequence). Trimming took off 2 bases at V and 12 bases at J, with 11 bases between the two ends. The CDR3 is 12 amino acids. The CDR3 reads CASSLEGGGQFF. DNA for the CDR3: TGTGCCAGCAGTTTAGAAGGGGGTGGGCAGTTCTTC.

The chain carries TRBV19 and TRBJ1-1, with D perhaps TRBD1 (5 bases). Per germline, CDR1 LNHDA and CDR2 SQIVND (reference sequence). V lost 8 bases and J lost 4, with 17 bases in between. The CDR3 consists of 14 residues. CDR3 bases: TGTGCCAGTGTTCGTACAGGATGGGGCACTGAAGCTTTCTTT. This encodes CASVRTGWGTEAFF.

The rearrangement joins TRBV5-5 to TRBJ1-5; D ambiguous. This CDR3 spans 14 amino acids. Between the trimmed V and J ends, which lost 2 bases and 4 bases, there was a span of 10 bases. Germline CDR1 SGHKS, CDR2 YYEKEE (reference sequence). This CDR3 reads CASSFLGGNQPQHF. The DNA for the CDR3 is TGTGCCAGCAGCTTCCTCGGCGGGAATCAGCCCCAGCATTTT.

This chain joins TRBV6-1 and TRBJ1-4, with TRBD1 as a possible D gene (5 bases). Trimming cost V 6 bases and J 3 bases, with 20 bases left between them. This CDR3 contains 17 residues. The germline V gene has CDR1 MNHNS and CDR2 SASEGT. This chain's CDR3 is CASRELGWTLSNEKLFF. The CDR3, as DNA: TGTGCCAGCAGAGAATTGGGATGGACACTGTCTAATGAAAAACTGTTTTTT.

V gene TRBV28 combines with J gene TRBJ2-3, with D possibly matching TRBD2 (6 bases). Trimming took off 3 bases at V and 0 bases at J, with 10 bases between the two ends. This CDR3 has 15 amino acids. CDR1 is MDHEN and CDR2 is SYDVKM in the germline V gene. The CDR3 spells CASSLGGVSTDTQYF. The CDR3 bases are TGTGCCAGCAGTTTGGGCGGGGTGAGCACAGATACGCAGTATTTT.

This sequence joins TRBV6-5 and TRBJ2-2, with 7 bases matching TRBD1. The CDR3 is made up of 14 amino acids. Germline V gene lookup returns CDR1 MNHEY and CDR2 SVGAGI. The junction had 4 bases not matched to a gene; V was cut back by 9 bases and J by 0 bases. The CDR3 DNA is TGTGCCAGTAACGGACAGGCGAACACCGGGGAGCTGTTTTTT. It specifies CASNGQANTGELFF.

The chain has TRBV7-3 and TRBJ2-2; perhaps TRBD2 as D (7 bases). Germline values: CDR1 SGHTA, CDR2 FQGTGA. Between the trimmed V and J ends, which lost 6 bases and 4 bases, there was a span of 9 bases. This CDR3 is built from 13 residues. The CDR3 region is CASRRGGTGELFF. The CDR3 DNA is TGTGCCAGCAGGAGGGGGGGCACCGGGGAGCTGTTTTTT.